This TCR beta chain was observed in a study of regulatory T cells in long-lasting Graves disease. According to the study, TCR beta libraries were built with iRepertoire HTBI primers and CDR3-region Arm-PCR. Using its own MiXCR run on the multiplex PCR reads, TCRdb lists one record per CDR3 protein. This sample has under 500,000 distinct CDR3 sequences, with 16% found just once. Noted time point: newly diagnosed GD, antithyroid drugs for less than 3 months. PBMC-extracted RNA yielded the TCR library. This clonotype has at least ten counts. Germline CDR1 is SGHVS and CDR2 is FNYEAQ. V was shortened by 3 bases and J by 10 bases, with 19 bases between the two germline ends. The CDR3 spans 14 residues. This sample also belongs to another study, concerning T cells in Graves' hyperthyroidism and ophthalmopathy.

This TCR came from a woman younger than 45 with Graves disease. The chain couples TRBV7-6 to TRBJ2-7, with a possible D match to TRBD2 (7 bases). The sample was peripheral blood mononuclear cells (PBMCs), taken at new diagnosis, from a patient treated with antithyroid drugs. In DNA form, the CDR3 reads TGTGCCAGCAGCTTGGGGGGGAACCGACAGGTTCAGTACTTC. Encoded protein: CASSLGGNRQVQYF.